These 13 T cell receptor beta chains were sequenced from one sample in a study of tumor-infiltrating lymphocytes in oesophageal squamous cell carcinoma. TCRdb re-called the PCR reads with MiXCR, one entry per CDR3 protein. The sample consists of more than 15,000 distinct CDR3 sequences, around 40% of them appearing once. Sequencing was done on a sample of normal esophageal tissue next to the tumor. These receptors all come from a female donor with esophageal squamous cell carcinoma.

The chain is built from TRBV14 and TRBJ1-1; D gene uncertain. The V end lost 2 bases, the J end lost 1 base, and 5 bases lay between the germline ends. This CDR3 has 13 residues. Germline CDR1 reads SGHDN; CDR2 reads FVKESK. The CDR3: CASSQIRNTEAFF. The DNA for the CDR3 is TGTGCCAGCAGCCAAATTCGGAACACTGAAGCTTTCTTT.

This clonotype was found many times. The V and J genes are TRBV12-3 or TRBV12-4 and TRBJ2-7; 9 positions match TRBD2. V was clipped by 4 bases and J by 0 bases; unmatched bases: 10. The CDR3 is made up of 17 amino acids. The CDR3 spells CASSSRRTSDSSYEQYF. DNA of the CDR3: TGTGCCAGCAGTTCTCGAAGGACTAGCGACTCCTCCTACGAGCAGTACTTC.

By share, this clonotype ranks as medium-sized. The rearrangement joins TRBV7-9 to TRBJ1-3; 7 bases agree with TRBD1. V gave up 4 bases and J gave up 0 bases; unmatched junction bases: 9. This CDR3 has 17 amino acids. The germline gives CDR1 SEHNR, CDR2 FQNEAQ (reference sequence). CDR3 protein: CASSSILDRASGNTIYF. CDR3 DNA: TGTGCCAGCAGCTCGATCCTCGACAGGGCCTCTGGAAACACCATATATTTT.

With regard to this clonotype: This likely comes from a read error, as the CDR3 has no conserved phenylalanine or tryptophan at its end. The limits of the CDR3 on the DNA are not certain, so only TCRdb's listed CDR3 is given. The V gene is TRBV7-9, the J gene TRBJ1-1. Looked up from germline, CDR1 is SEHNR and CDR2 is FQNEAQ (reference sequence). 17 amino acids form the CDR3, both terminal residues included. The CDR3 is CASSLAGGSTDTQYFGQ.

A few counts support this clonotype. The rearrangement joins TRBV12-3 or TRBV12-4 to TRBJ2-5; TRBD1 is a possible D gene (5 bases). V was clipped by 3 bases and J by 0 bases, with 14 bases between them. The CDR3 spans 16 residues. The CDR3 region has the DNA TGTGCCAGCAGTTTGACAGTGACTTTGTACCAAGAGACCCAGTACTTC. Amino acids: CASSLTVTLYQETQYF.

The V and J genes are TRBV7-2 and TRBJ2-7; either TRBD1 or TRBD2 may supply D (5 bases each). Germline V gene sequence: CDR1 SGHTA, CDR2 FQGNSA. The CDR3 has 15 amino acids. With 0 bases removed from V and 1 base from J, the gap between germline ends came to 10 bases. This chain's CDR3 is CASSLAGVWSYEQYF. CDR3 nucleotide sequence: TGTGCCAGCAGCTTAGCGGGGGTCTGGTCCTACGAGCAGTACTTC.

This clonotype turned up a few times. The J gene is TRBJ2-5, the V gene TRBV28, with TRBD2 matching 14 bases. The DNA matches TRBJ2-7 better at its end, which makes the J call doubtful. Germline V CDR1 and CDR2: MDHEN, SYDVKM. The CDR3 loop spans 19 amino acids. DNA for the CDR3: TGTGCCAGCAGTTTTGAGATACCGGGACTAGCGGGAGAGACCTACGAGCAGTACTTC. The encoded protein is CASSFEIPGLAGETYEQYF.

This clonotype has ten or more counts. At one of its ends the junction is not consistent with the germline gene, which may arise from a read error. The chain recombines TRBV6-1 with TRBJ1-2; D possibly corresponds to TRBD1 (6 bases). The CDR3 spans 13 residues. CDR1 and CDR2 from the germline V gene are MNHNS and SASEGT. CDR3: CASSEVGARGYTF. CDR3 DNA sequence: TGTGCCAGCAGCGAAGTGGGGGCGCGCGGCTACACCTTC.

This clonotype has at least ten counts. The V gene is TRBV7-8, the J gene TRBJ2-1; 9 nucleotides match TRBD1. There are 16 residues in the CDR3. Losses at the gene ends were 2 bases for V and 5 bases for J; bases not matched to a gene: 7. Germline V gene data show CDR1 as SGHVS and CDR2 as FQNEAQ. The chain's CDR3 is CASSLRGTGINNEQFF. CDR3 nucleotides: TGTGCCAGCAGCTTAAGGGGGACAGGGATCAACAATGAGCAGTTCTTC.

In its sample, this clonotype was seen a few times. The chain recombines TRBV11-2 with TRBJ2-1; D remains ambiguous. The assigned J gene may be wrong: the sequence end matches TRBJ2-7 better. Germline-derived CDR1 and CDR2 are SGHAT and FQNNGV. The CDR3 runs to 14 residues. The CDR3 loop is CASSLDPSSYEQYF. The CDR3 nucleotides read TGTGCCAGCAGCTTAGACCCGAGCTCCTACGAGCAGTACTTC.

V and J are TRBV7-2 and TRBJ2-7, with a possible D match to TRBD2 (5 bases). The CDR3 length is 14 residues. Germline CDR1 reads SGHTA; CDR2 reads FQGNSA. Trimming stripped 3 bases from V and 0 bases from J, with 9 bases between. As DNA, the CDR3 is TGTGCCAGCAGCTTCGACCGGGACTCCTACGAGCAGTACTTC. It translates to CASSFDRDSYEQYF. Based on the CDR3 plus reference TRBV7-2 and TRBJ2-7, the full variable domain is GAGVSQSPSNKVTEKGKDVELRCDPISGHTALYWYRQSLGQGLEFLIYFQGNSAPDKSGLPSDRFSAERTGGSVSTLTIQRTQQEDSAVYLCASSFDRDSYEQYFGPGTRLTVT.

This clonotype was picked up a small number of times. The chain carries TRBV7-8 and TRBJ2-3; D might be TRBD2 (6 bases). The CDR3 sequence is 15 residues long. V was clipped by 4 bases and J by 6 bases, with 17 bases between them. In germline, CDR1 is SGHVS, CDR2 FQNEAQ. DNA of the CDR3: TGTGCCAGCAGCTCCGGCGGGACCCCCAGGGATACGCAGTATTTT. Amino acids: CASSSGGTPRDTQYF.

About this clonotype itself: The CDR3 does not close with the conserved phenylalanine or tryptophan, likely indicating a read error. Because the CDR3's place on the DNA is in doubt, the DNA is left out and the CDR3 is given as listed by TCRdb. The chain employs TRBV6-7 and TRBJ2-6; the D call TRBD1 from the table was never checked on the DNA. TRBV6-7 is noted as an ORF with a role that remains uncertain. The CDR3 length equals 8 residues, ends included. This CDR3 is CASSYVPG.